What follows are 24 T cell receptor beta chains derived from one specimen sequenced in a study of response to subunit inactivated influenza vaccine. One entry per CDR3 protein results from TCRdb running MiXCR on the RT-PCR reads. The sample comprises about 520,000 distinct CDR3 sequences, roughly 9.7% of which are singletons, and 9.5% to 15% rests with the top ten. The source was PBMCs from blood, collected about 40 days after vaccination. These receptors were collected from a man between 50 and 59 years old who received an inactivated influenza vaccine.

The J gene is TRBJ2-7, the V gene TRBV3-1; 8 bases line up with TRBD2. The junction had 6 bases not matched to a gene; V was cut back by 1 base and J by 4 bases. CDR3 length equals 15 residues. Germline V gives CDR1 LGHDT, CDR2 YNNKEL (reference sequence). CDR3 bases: TGTGCCAGCAGCCAAGGAGGAGCGGGAGTATACGAGCAGTACTTC. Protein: CASSQGGAGVYEQYF.

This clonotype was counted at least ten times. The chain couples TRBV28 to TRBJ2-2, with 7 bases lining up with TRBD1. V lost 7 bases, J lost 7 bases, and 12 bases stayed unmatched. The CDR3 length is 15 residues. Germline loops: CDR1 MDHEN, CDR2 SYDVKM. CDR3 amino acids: CASKTDRDRNGELFF. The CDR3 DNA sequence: TGTGCCAGCAAGACAGACAGGGACAGAAACGGGGAGCTGTTTTTT.

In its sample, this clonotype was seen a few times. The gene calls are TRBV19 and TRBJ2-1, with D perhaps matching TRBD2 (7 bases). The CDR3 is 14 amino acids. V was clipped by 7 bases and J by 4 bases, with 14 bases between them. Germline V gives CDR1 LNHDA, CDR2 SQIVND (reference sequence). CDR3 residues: CASKGGHPYNEQFF. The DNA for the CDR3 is TGTGCCAGTAAGGGGGGGCACCCATACAATGAGCAGTTCTTC.

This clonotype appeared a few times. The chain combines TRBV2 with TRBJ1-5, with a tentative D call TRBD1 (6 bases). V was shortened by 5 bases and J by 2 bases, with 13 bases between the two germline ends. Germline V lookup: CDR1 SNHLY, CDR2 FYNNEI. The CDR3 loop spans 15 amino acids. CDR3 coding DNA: TGTGCCAGCAGTCGGGACAACGGCGGCAATCAGCCCCAGCATTTT. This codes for CASSRDNGGNQPQHF.

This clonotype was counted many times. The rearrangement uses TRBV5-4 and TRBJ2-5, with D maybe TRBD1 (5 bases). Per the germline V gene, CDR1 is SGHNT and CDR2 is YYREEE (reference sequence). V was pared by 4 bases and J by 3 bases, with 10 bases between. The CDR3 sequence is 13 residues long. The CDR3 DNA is TGTGCCAGCAGCCAAGACAGCGAAGAGACCCAGTACTTC. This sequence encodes CASSQDSEETQYF.

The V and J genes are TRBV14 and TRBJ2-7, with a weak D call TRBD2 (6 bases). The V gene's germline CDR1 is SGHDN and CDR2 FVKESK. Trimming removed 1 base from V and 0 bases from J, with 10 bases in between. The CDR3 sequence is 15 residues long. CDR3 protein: CASSQAGLLSYEQYF. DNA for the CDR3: TGTGCCAGCAGCCAAGCGGGACTGCTCTCCTACGAGCAGTACTTC. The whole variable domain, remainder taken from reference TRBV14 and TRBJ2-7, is EAGVTQFPSHSVIEKGQTVTLRCDPISGHDNLYWYRRVMGKEIKFLLHFVKESKQDESGMPNNRFLAERTGGTYSTLKVQPAELEDSGVYFCASSQAGLLSYEQYFGPGTRLTVT.

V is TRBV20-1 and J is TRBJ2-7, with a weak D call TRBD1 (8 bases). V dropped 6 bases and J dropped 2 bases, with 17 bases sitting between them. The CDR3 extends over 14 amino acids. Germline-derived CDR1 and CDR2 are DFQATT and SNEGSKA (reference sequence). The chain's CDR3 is CSAYYRGGPYEQYF. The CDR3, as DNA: TGCAGTGCGTATTACAGGGGGGGCCCCTACGAGCAGTACTTC.

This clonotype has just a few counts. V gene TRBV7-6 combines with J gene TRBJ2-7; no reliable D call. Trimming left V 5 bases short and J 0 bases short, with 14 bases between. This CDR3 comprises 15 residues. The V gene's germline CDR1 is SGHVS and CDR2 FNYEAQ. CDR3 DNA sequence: TGTGCCAGCAGCGATACAGAAGGGTACTCCTACGAGCAGTACTTC. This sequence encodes CASSDTEGYSYEQYF.

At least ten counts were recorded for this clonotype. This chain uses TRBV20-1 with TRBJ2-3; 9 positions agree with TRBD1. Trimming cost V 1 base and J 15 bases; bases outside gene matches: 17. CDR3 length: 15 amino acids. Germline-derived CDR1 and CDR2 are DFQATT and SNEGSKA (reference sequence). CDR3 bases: TGCAGTGCTAGAGTAGGAGGACAGGGGAGGGGATACGCTTATTTT. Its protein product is CSARVGGQGRGYAYF.

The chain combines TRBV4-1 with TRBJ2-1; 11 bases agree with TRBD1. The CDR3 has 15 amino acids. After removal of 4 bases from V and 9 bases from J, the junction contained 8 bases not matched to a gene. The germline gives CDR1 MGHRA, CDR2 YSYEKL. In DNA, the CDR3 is TGCGCCAGCAGCCCCGGGACAGGGGGTTGGAGTGAGCAGTTCTTC. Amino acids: CASSPGTGGWSEQFF.

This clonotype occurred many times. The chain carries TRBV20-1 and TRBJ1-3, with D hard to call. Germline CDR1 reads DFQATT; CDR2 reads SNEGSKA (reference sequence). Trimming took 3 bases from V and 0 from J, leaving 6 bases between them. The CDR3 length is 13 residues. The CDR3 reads CSASSDSGNTIYF. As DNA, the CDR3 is TGCAGTGCTAGTTCGGACTCTGGAAACACCATATATTTT.

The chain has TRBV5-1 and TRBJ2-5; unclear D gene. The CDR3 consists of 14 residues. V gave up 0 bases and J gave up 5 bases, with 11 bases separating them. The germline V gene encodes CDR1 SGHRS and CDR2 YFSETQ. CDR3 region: CASSLGPGLETQYF. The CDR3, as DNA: TGCGCCAGCAGCTTGGGGCCGGGCTTGGAGACCCAGTACTTC.

CDR3 coding DNA: TGTGCCAGCTCACCGGATCGGCGGGGGGCTTCCCTAGATACGCAGTATTTT. Translation gives CASSPDRRGASLDTQYF. The chain combines TRBV18 with TRBJ2-3; TRBD2 matches at 8 bases. V lost 3 bases to trimming and J lost 5 bases; unmatched junction nucleotides: 13. Germline V gene sequence: CDR1 KGHSH, CDR2 LQKENI. The CDR3 extends over 17 amino acids.

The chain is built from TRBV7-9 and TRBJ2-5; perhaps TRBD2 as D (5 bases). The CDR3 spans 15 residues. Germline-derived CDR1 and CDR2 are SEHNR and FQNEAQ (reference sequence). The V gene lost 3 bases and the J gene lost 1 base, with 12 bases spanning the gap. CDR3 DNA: TGTGCCAGCAGCTTCACGCGGGTATCCCAAGAGACCCAGTACTTC. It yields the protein CASSFTRVSQETQYF.

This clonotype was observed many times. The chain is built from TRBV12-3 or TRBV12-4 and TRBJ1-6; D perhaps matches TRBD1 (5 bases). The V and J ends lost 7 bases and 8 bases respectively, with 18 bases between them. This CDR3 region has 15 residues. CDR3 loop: CASTVSGTRHSPLHF. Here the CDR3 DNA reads TGTGCCAGCACCGTCTCCGGGACTCGACATTCACCCCTCCACTTT.

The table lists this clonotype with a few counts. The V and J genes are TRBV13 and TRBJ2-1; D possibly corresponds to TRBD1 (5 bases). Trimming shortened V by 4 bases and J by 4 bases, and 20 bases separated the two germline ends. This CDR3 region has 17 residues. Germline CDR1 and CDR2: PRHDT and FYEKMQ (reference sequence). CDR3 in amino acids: CASSSPGPPNGYNEQFF. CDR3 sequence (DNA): TGTGCCAGCAGCTCCCCAGGGCCACCCAATGGGTACAATGAGCAGTTCTTC.

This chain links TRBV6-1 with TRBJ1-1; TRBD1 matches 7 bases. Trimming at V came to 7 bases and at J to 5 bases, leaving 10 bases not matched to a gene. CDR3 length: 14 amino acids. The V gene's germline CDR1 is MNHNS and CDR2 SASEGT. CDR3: CASTSQGVGTEAFF. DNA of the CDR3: TGTGCCAGCACCTCCCAGGGGGTAGGGACTGAAGCTTTCTTT.

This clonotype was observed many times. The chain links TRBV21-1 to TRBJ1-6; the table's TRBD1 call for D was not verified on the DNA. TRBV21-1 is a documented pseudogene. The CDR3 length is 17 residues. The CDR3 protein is CASSKVGQKPYNSPLHF. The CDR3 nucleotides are TGTGCCAGCAGCAAAGTAGGACAGAAGCCTTATAATTCACCCCTCCACTTT.

This CDR3 reads CASSQATSRGPKFF. The CDR3 DNA reads TGCGCCAGCAGCCAAGCCACGTCGCGGGGACCGAAGTTCTTC. The chain has TRBV4-3 and TRBJ2-1, with a tentative D call TRBD2 (6 bases). Germline values: CDR1 LGHNA, CDR2 YSLEER. The V end was cut by 1 base, the J end by 14 bases, with 18 bases between. CDR3 size: 14 residues.

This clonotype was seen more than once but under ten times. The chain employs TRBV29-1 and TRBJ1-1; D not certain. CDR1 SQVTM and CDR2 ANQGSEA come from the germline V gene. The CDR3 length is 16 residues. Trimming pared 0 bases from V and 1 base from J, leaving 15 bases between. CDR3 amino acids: CSVEDPGWLENTEAFF. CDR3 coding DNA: TGCAGCGTTGAAGATCCGGGGTGGCTAGAGAACACTGAAGCTTTCTTT.

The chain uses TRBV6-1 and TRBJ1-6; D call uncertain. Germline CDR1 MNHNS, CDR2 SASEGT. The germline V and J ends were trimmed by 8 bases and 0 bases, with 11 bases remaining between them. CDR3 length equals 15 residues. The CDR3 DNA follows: TGTGCCAGCGCCCCCAGGAGCTCCTATAATTCACCCCTCCACTTT. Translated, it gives CASAPRSSYNSPLHF.

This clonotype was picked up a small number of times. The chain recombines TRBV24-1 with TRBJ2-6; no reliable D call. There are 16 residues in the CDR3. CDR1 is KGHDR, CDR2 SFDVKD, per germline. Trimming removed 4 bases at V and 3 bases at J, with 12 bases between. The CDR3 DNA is TGTGCCACCAGTGAGTTTACGAGTGGTGGGGCCAACGTCCTGACTTTC. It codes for CATSEFTSGGANVLTF.

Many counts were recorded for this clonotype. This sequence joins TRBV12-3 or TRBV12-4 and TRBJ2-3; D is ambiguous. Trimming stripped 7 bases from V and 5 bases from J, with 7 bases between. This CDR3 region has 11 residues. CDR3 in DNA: TGTGCCAGCACCTTGGTAGATACGCAGTATTTT. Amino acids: CASTLVDTQYF.

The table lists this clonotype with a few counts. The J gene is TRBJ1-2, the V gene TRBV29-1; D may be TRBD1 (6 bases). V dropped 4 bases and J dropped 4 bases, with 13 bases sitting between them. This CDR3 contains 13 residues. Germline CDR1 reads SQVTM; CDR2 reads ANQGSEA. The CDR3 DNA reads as TGCAGCGTTGGGGGAGGGGGGAGCTATGGCTACACCTTC. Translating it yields CSVGGGGSYGYTF.